This TCR beta chain was captured in a study of blood T cell repertoires in COVID-19. This clone occurred a few times. CDR3 length equals 14 residues. The trim removed 2 bases at V and 5 bases at J, leaving 4 bases unmatched. In germline, CDR1 is SGHAT, CDR2 FQNNGV. The data were produced by immunoSEQ multiplex PCR, yet TCRdb's version contains in-frame clones alone and is incomplete. The sample has some 75,000 clones, 80% to 95% seen once; the top ten hold roughly 7.2%. The chain joins TRBV11-2 to TRBJ2-5, with 8 bases fitting TRBD1. The sequenced sample was peripheral blood. This receptor was taken from a human donor in a cohort sampled during active COVID-19. The chain's CDR3 is CASSLSGGRETQYF. Written as DNA, the CDR3 is TGTGCCAGCAGCTTATCAGGGGGCCGGGAGACCCAGTACTTC.